This T cell receptor beta chain is from a study of cytomegalovirus exposure and HLA in healthy donors (dated by TCRdb to the late 2010s). With respect to the entire study: In an earlier analysis of roughly 500 of the donors, approximately 260 Gb of sequence data and just under 120 million unique TCR beta sequences from about 190 million T cells were reported. An early release covering about 600 HLA-typed donors comprised about 290 gigabases of sequencing data and around 80 million unique TCR sequences. The genetic ancestry cluster associated with self-reported Caucasian donors included about 84% of the 398 genotyped donors. The aim of the study was to test whether cataloging public T cell receptors could identify signatures of past pathogen exposure. Using immunosequencing, the study profiled T cell repertoires from approximately 700 subjects and related those repertoires to cytomegalovirus serostatus. Along with the approximately 620-subject first cohort, a separate validation cohort of 120 different subjects was used. To predict cytomegalovirus infection status, the study brought together high-throughput TCR immunosequencing, statistical association of individual TCRs with disease status, and machine learning. To study patterns of TCR occurrence, a later analysis re-analyzed previously published TCR beta repertoires from several hundred donors and added high-resolution HLA genotyping. The later analysis used no new phenotypic data to find candidate immune exposures, relying instead on TCR beta sequences and their occurrence across donors. To decide whether each TCR beta V gene segment behaved as functional or pseudogenic, an earlier analysis of some 600 of the donors relied on high-throughput TCR beta sequencing. Alongside the repertoire data, information on donor age, sex, ethnicity and CMV serostatus was compiled. In a later genetic analysis, genome-wide SNP genotypes for about three fifths of the roughly 670 donors were used, and that subset was treated as a discovery cohort. Every discovery cohort repertoire had been produced on one sequencing platform. HLA typing covered class I and class II loci at four-digit resolution. The number of typed donors differed by locus: roughly 629-630 for A, B, C, DRB1 and DQB1; approximately 530 for DQA1; roughly 600 for DPA1; and around 490 for DPB1. Four to six DR-DQ haplotypes were handled as single units for association and clustering, since linkage in the cohort was strong. On average, roughly 240,000 unique TCR beta nucleotide sequences were sequenced per donor among more than 350 genotyped donors of the cohort, with roughly 19% of those sequences being non-productive. Summary of the overall study and its limitations: A cluster of highly shared sequence variants was judged likely to be a technical artifact of the sequencing pipeline. Specific HLA alleles were associated with roughly 16,000 TCR beta sequences at a false discovery rate of 0.05 in a later analysis. In a later analysis, the rate of TCR association differed among HLA loci, with DRB1 alleles having the most associated TCRs and HLA-C alleles having the fewest. According to the authors, the approach could potentially be generalized to other disease states and immunological phenotypes. The only immune exposure information available for the cohort was CMV serostatus. Most TCR sequences were observed very rarely across donors, whereas some public TCRs were present in many individuals. In both the original and validation cohorts, the classifier was reported to diagnose cytomegalovirus status with high specificity and sensitivity. In vitro tests confirmed that a few of the cytomegalovirus-associated TCR beta chains recognize cytomegalovirus antigens. The earlier analysis of around 600 of the donors excluded fewer than 20 rarely observed V segments, including chromosome 9 orphons, because counts were too low. In a later analysis, most CMV-associated TCR beta chains were found to appear HLA-restricted, with HLA associations seemingly driven largely by CMV exposure. A later analysis reported that several top co-occurrence clusters appeared linked to parvovirus B19, influenza, CMV and Epstein-Barr virus. Because HLA typing was missing for some donors at each locus, association tests included only the typed subset. Linkage disequilibrium might explain the correlated functional status among segregating V segments, but an unknown experimental factor could not be excluded. In a later analysis, HLA-associated TCR beta chains showed more clonal expansion and lower generation probabilities than non-associated chains that were equally common. In an earlier analysis of more than 500 of the donors, most TCR beta V segments appeared in productive rearrangements about 87% or about 30% of the time, broadly matching IMGT annotations. An association between a missense DCLRE1C variant and V-gene and J-gene trimming of TCR beta chains was found in a later genetic analysis and replicated in an independent cohort. Only TCR beta chains were sequenced in this cohort, and the absence of alpha or paired-chain data limited detectable features. Assigning TCR associations to individual alleles was difficult when HLA alleles, especially DR and DQ, strongly co-occurred. The 87-base-pair reads could not distinguish some IMGT-functional V segments, including TRBV6-2 and TRBV6-3, so those segments were excluded. Presence/absence analyses assumed roughly uniform sequencing depth across donors, an assumption that may not hold. In the study, approximately 160 TCR beta chains were listed as associated with cytomegalovirus. Compared with the roughly 710-donor mean, donors in an Asian-associated ancestry cluster had fewer N-insertions in productive TCRs, according to a later genetic analysis. A further reported finding was that TCR beta sequences accurately predicted the HLA-A and HLA-B alleles for most subjects in the first cohort.

With respect to this clone: This receptor's antigen is unknown. The record has no base qualities; no much larger clone is one base away.

The cohort comprised around 700 healthy bone marrow donors. At the time of sampling, all cohort members were nominally healthy, though unrecorded immune exposures were likely present. The donor tested CMV seronegative and was one of the 352 seronegative cohort members. A peripheral blood sample was collected from each donor, and TCR beta sequencing was performed on peripheral blood mononuclear cells. Genomic DNA extraction from the blood cell samples was performed with the Qiagen DNeasy Blood Extraction Kit. Receptors were amplified or captured by the immunoSEQ multiplex PCR assay. A mixture of 60 forward primers for TCR Vbeta segments and 13 reverse primers for TCR Jbeta segments was used in the multiplex PCR. The CDR3 region of rearranged TCR beta genes was amplified from genomic DNA with a multiplex PCR assay. Amplified TCR beta libraries were sequenced as 87-base-pair reads on the Illumina HiSeq System. The study's own analysis went as follows. A later analysis counted some 74 million unique TCR beta chains across the 550 to 800 repertoires, and around 9.9 million of these chains were shared by at least two donors. Raw reads were error-corrected and collapsed into unique sequences by a nearest-neighbor algorithm in which closely related sequences were merged to remove PCR and sequencing errors. CDR3 sequences were aligned to IMGT reference sequences to assign V, D and J gene segments. Each retained sequence needed at least a six-nucleotide match to both a V gene segment and a J gene segment. Rearrangements were called productive when the CDR3 lacked stop codons and stayed in frame with V and J; all others were non-productive. Following IMGT convention, CDR3 was defined as the stretch from the second conserved V-encoded cysteine to the conserved J-encoded phenylalanine. In an earlier analysis of approximately 590 of the donors, sequences lacking an unambiguous match to a single V gene segment were excluded. In an earlier analysis of 450 to 750 of the donors, a V segment was called functional when productive rearrangements were above 56.7%, and segregating when the standard deviation between donors exceeded 5%. A statistical classification framework was developed to diagnose cytomegalovirus status using the catalog of TCR beta chain sequences. In a later analysis, V and J genes were assigned by comparing TCR nucleotide sequences against IMGT/GENE-DB human TR gene sequences. Using the TCRdist pipeline, a later analysis assigned CDR3 sequences along with most-parsimonious VDJ recombination scenarios. In a later analysis, every TCR beta chain was defined by the combination of its CDR3 amino acid sequence and its V-gene family, and reads without a unique V-gene family were dropped. To address suspected cross-contamination and a sequencing artifact, a later analysis removed some 620 highly shared, low-generation-probability nucleotide sequences. A later analysis calculated a clonal expansion index for each public chain from normalized within-repertoire ranks of inferred template counts. A later analysis computed generation probabilities with a VDJ recombination model fitted to out-of-frame rearrangements, and checked the results against IGoR. A later analysis scored TCR-TCR, TCR-HLA and TCR-CMV co-occurrence with hypergeometric tests, applying a repertoire-size bias correction to TCR pairs. A later analysis estimated false discovery rates by permuting HLA or CMV assignments 20 times. A later analysis grouped co-occurring TCRs with DBSCAN, adding TCRdist sequence similarity when clustering within HLA-allele-positive subsets. Co-occurrence clustering excluded repertoires with fewer than 30,000 or more than 120,000 public chains, plus five with anomalous nucleotide sharing. The source is immuneACCESS, and TCRdb retained only in-frame sequences with V and J called. Part of the clones is not carried over; for the studies checked, unresolved V genes explain less than half of this, and the remainder is unexplained. That table is the source of V, J and clone size, and D and trimming were worked out from the DNA. In all, the sample holds around 99,000 clones, and 60% to 80% of those were seen once. 3.4% of the sample goes to the ten largest clones.

V loses 2 bases of germline sequence and J loses 4 bases, and the interval between the two ends is 16 bases. The germline V gene gives CDR1 as SGDLS and CDR2 as YYNGEE. Spanning cysteine to phenylalanine, the CDR3 consists of 16 amino acids. Only the CDR3 DNA stays, 48 bases, in frame from base 1. The receptor was derived from a man in his forties or fifties in good health and CMV-seronegative. Input material: PBMCs. In this chain, TRBV9 is recombined with TRBJ2-1; a tentative D match to TRBD2 spans 7 bases. CDR3 sequence: CASSVSRGAGYNEQFF. The nucleotide sequence reads TGTGCCAGCAGCGTCTCCCGGGGGGCGGGATACAATGAGCAGTTCTTC. The variable domain in full, with residues beyond the CDR3 obtained from the reference TRBV9 and TRBJ2-1 genes, is DSGVTQTPKHLITATGQRVTLRCSPRSGDLSVYWYQQSLDQGLQFLIQYYNGEERAKGNILERFSAQQFPDLHSELNLSSLELGDSALYFCASSVSRGAGYNEQFFGPGTRLTVL.